The sequence of this TCR beta chain was determined in a study of memory CD4+ T cells and cytomegalovirus serostatus. V lost 4 bases and J 3 bases, leaving 16 bases between the germline ends. This CDR3 has 15 residues. Germline values: CDR1 MDHEN, CDR2 SYDVKM. TCRdb keeps only in-frame clones here, not all; method: immunoSEQ multiplex PCR. The data show tens of thousands of clones, with less than 85% seen just once and around 0.5% held by the top ten. Single viable CD3+CD4+CD8-CD45RO+ cells were sorted as the memory CD4+ T cells. The chain joins TRBV28 to TRBJ2-7, with TRBD2 as a possible D gene (5 bases). This clonotype originated in an adult in good health and CMV-seronegative. Some clones in this sample may be carry-over from other donors' samples. The sequencing input was memory CD4+ T cells from blood. CDR3 protein: CASSSSGIYNYEQYF. The CDR3 nucleotides are TGTGCCAGCAGTTCCTCCGGGATCTACAACTACGAGCAGTACTTC.